The clone carrying this TCR beta chain was counted many times. This CDR3 has 15 amino acids. V lost 3 bases to trimming and J lost 2 bases, with 11 bases between them. CDR1 is MNHEY, CDR2 SMNVEV, per germline (reference sequence). The sample comes from a study of response to subunit inactivated influenza vaccine. MiXCR was run by TCRdb on the RT-PCR reads, yielding one entry per CDR3 protein. Among 150,000 to 200,000 distinct CDR3 sequences listed, around 12% were seen once. The sample was also linked to a second study, of T cells expressing NK-cell markers. That study reports: A 5'RACE template switching approach incorporating UMIs was used to make TCR beta cDNA. Sequencing of TCR beta repertoires drew on sorted CD3+CD56+NKG2C+, CD3+CD56+NKG2C- and CD3+CD56-NKG2C+ T cells. The eight sequenced donors comprised seven who were HCMV-seropositive and one who was seronegative. In several experiments, sorting was restricted to alpha-beta TCR T cells by an anti-gamma-delta TCR antibody. Topping the CD3+CD56-NKG2C+ fraction as well were these clonotypes, in a handful of donors.

The TCR comes from a man aged 45-60 years who received an inactivated influenza vaccine. The material was CD8+ T cells sorted from PBMCs, obtained 11 to 12 days after vaccination. V gene TRBV27 combines with J gene TRBJ2-1, with D hard to call. The DNA for the CDR3 is TGTGCCAGCAGTTTTGTGGGCGGAACCTACAATGAGCAGTTCTTC. This sequence encodes CASSFVGGTYNEQFF.